This T cell receptor beta chain is drawn from a study of T cell repertoires in ileal Crohn's disease. About the research overall: Postoperative therapy was given to about half: about a dozen thiopurines, 15 to 20 anti-TNF agents.

In germline, CDR1 is MNHEY, CDR2 SMNVEV (reference sequence). V was trimmed by 3 bases and J by 0 bases, leaving 12 bases between them. The CDR3 is 17 amino acids. In the case of this clone: What it binds is not known.

The method was immunoSEQ multiplex PCR; TCRdb's version includes in-frame clones alone and lacks a portion of them. This table has around 8,800 clones, roughly four fifths appearing once. Study-level points and caveats: Clonal expansions were more frequent in active smokers than non-smokers at surgery. High-frequency clones were more common in sorted CD8 than CD4 cells.

The receptor was isolated from an adult with Crohn's disease. The rearrangement links TRBV27 to TRBJ1-6; D ambiguous. Sequenced sample: ileal tissue. The CDR3 sequence: CASSFRSGSSYNSPLHF. In nucleotides, the CDR3 is TGTGCCAGCAGTTTTCGAAGCGGTAGCTCCTATAATTCACCCCTCCACTTT.